Listed here are 27 T cell receptor beta chains from one sample, sequenced in a study of siplizumab effects on memory and regulatory T cells. Clones were read by immunoSEQ multiplex PCR, and TCRdb kept only the in-frame ones, dropping some. The sample consists of about 63,000 clones, roughly 83% of them appearing once. Input material: memory CD4+ T cells sorted from blood. The receptors stem from a human donor in good health.

V is TRBV14 and J is TRBJ1-6; D is possibly TRBD1 (6 bases). This CDR3 region has 15 residues. The V end lost 4 bases, the J end lost 10 bases, and 17 bases lay between the germline ends. Germline CDR1 SGHDN, CDR2 FVKESK. For the CDR3, the DNA is TGTGCCAGCAGCCCTCTATTACAGGGAGGATCACCCCTCCACTTT. Protein sequence: CASSPLLQGGSPLHF.

V usage is TRBV25-1 and J usage is TRBJ1-3, with no clear D. The CDR3 is made up of 12 amino acids. Deletions cut 7 bases from V and 2 bases from J, with 6 bases between. Germline-derived CDR1 and CDR2 are MGHDK and SYGVNS. The CDR3 region is CASTSAGNTIYF. CDR3 nucleotides: TGTGCCAGCACTTCGGCTGGAAACACCATATATTTT.

The chain employs TRBV7-3 and TRBJ2-3; tentative D call: TRBD1 (5 bases). The CDR3 extends over 14 amino acids. Germline V lookup: CDR1 SGHTA, CDR2 FQGTGA. The V end lost 3 bases, the J end lost 4 bases, and 11 bases lay between the germline ends. This CDR3 is CASSLQGEADTQYF. CDR3 nucleotide sequence: TGTGCCAGCAGCTTGCAGGGTGAGGCAGATACGCAGTATTTT.

This chain uses TRBV6-1 with TRBJ2-7; perhaps TRBD1 as D (6 bases). This CDR3 region has 15 residues. Germline lookup yields CDR1 MNHNS and CDR2 SASEGT. The ends were cut back, 7 bases at V and 5 bases at J, with 21 bases in the middle. CDR3 sequence (DNA): TGTGCCAGCACCCCAAGGGTTGGGGGCCCTCACGAGCAGTACTTC. It encodes CASTPRVGGPHEQYF.

V usage is TRBV7-6 and J usage is TRBJ2-5; 10 positions match TRBD2. The CDR3 length is 16 residues. Germline CDR1 SGHVS, CDR2 FNYEAQ. The V segment lost 1 base and the J segment 5 bases; nucleotides outside the gene matches: 7. This CDR3 is CASSLVSGGFGETQYF. The CDR3 region has the DNA TGTGCCAGCAGCTTAGTTAGCGGGGGGTTTGGTGAGACCCAGTACTTC.

The V call is TRBV9, the J call TRBJ1-1; 8 positions match TRBD1. Germline V gene lookup returns CDR1 SGDLS and CDR2 YYNGEE. Trimming removed 3 bases from V and 5 bases from J; junction bases left unmatched: 6. The CDR3 consists of 14 residues. The DNA for the CDR3 is TGTGCCAGCAGCGCCCGGACAGGGTCTACTGAAGCTTTCTTT. It translates to CASSARTGSTEAFF.

The V call is TRBV2, the J call TRBJ1-4; D might be TRBD1 (5 bases). V lost 2 bases, J lost 8 bases, and 9 bases lay in between. Germline CDR1 reads SNHLY; CDR2 reads FYNNEI. The CDR3 loop spans 13 amino acids. The CDR3 region has the DNA TGTGCCAGCAGTGAATACCGGGGCGAAAAACTGTTTTTT. This translates into CASSEYRGEKLFF.

This chain connects TRBV5-6 to TRBJ2-3; 8 nucleotides match TRBD1. The CDR3 consists of 15 residues. J gave up 5 bases and V 1 base, and 6 bases lay outside the gene matches. CDR1 is SGHDT, CDR2 YYEEEE, per germline. For the CDR3, the DNA is TGTGCCAGCAGCTTGTTGGACAGGGAAAAAGATACGCAGTATTTT. This translates into CASSLLDREKDTQYF.

The chain couples TRBV5-1 to TRBJ1-3; D might be TRBD1 (5 bases). The CDR3 extends over 16 amino acids. Germline lookup yields CDR1 SGHRS and CDR2 YFSETQ. With 0 bases removed from V and 0 bases from J, the gap between germline ends came to 10 bases. CDR3 in amino acids: CASSLGPTDSGNTIYF. The CDR3 DNA reads as TGCGCCAGCAGCTTGGGACCGACAGACTCTGGAAACACCATATATTTT.

J is TRBJ2-5 and V is TRBV7-9, with TRBD2 matching over 10 bases. V shed 3 bases, J shed 3 bases, and the junction held 1 base outside the gene matches. The V gene's germline CDR1 is SEHNR and CDR2 FQNEAQ (reference sequence). The CDR3 sequence is 14 residues long. The CDR3 sequence is CASSFGLAEETQYF. The CDR3 nucleotides are TGTGCCAGCAGCTTCGGACTAGCGGAAGAGACCCAGTACTTC.

V and J are TRBV9 and TRBJ2-3; D is ambiguous. The germline CDR1 and CDR2 sequences are SGDLS and YYNGEE. This CDR3 is built from 14 residues. Trimming shortened V by 0 bases and J by 2 bases, and 7 bases separated the two germline ends. The CDR3 DNA sequence: TGTGCCAGCAGCGTAGAGCCTTACACAGATACGCAGTATTTT. Translated: CASSVEPYTDTQYF. The variable domain in full, with the rest retrieved from reference TRBV9 and TRBJ2-3, is DSGVTQTPKHLITATGQRVTLRCSPRSGDLSVYWYQQSLDQGLQFLIQYYNGEERAKGNILERFSAQQFPDLHSELNLSSLELGDSALYFCASSVEPYTDTQYFGPGTRLTVL.

The rearrangement uses TRBV5-6 and TRBJ1-1, with D possibly TRBD1 on 5 matching bases. Germline V gene lookup returns CDR1 SGHDT and CDR2 YYEEEE. The CDR3 sequence is 13 residues long. The V end was cut by 0 bases, the J end by 4 bases, with 7 bases between. The CDR3 bases are TGTGCCAGCAGCTTGGACGGGACCACTGAAGCTTTCTTT. Translation: CASSLDGTTEAFF.

The genes are TRBV6-1 and TRBJ2-1, with D possibly matching TRBD2 (5 bases). V lost 6 bases and J lost 2, with 5 bases in between. CDR3 size: 12 residues. Germline-derived CDR1 and CDR2 are MNHNS and SASEGT. The chain's CDR3 is CASRTTYNEQFF. CDR3 DNA sequence: TGTGCCAGCAGGACTACCTACAATGAGCAGTTCTTC.

The chain uses TRBV5-1 and TRBJ2-3; D is ambiguous. The CDR3 is 12 amino acids. Trimming took off 4 bases at V and 1 base at J, with 4 bases between the two ends. Germline-derived CDR1 and CDR2 are SGHRS and YFSETQ. For the CDR3, the DNA is TGCGCCAGCAGCGGGGGCACAGATACGCAGTATTTT. This encodes CASSGGTDTQYF.

The genes are TRBV11-2 and TRBJ2-1; 8 nucleotides line up with TRBD2. This CDR3 contains 15 residues. Losses at the gene ends were 2 bases for V and 10 bases for J; bases not matched to a gene: 10. Germline V gene lookup returns CDR1 SGHAT and CDR2 FQNNGV. The DNA for the CDR3 is TGTGCCAGCAGCTTAATAGCGGGAAGATCAGACGAGCAGTTCTTC. Translated, it gives CASSLIAGRSDEQFF.

The chain couples TRBV6-6 to TRBJ2-2; TRBD2 matches 8 bases. The CDR3 has 15 amino acids. After removal of 6 bases from V and 1 base from J, the junction contained 4 bases not matched to a gene. Germline CDR1 MNHNY, CDR2 SVGAGI (reference sequence). This chain's CDR3 is CASSRSGRNTGELFF. CDR3 nucleotides: TGTGCCAGCAGCAGGAGCGGGAGGAACACCGGGGAGCTGTTTTTT.

This clone was recorded once. The rearrangement links TRBV11-2 to TRBJ1-1, with unresolved D. The CDR3 totals 14 residues. Germline V lookup: CDR1 SGHAT, CDR2 FQNNGV. V was pared by 0 bases and J by 9 bases, with 14 bases between. This CDR3 reads CASSLDQALRKAFF. As DNA, the CDR3 is TGTGCCAGCAGCTTAGATCAGGCCTTGAGGAAAGCTTTCTTT.

The chain uses TRBV2 and TRBJ1-2; 11 bases are a match to TRBD1. The germline CDR1 and CDR2 sequences are SNHLY and FYNNEI. V lost 10 bases to trimming and J lost 7 bases; unmatched junction nucleotides: 8. CDR3 length equals 13 residues. CDR3 region: CATYGTGGFGYTF. The CDR3 DNA sequence: TGTGCCACCTACGGGACAGGGGGTTTTGGCTACACCTTC.

This clone has only one observation. The chain couples TRBV19 to TRBJ2-7, with D possibly matching TRBD2 (6 bases). V was cut by 3 bases and J by 4 bases, with 16 bases left in between. Germline V CDR1 and CDR2: LNHDA, SQIVND (reference sequence). This CDR3 spans 15 amino acids. The CDR3 DNA reads as TGTGCCAGTAGTATGGGGCTAGCGCTTACTTACGAGCAGTACTTC. Amino acids: CASSMGLALTYEQYF. Variable domain in full (rest from reference TRBV19 and TRBJ2-7): DGGITQSPKYLFRKEGQNVTLSCEQNLNHDAMYWYRQDPGQGLRLIYYSQIVNDFQKGDIAEGYSVSREKKESFPLTVTSAQKNPTAFYLCASSMGLALTYEQYFGPGTRLTVT.

This chain links TRBV18 with TRBJ2-3, with 8 nucleotides matching TRBD2. The J segment lost 2 bases and the V segment lost 3 bases, leaving 7 bases of the junction unmatched. Per the germline V gene, CDR1 is KGHSH and CDR2 is LQKENI. This CDR3 contains 16 residues. The CDR3 loop reads CASSPWTSRSTDTQYF. DNA of the CDR3: TGTGCCAGCTCACCCTGGACTAGCCGATCCACAGATACGCAGTATTTT. Full variable domain (rest looked up from reference TRBV18 and TRBJ2-3): NAGVMQNPRHLVRRRGQEARLRCSPMKGHSHVYWYRQLPEEGLKFMVYLQKENIIDESGMPKERFSAEFPKEGPSILRIQQVVRGDSAAYFCASSPWTSRSTDTQYFGPGTRLTVL.

The V and J genes are TRBV19 and TRBJ1-2; unclear D gene. The CDR3 is 16 amino acids. Germline V CDR1 and CDR2: LNHDA, SQIVND (reference sequence). Trimming shortened V by 7 bases and J by 1 base, and 19 bases separated the two germline ends. The CDR3: CASKPGRMEGNYGYTF. For the CDR3, the DNA is TGTGCCAGTAAGCCGGGTCGGATGGAAGGTAACTATGGCTACACCTTC.

The gene calls are TRBV7-3 and TRBJ2-1, with D possibly being TRBD1 or TRBD2 (6 bases each). The ends were cut back, 5 bases at V and 7 bases at J, with 18 bases in the middle. The germline V gene has CDR1 SGHTA and CDR2 FQGTGA. CDR3 length: 15 amino acids. The CDR3 loop is CASSPGAGSINEQFF. CDR3 coding DNA: TGTGCCAGCAGCCCAGGGGCGGGGAGCATTAATGAGCAGTTCTTC. The complete variable domain, with remaining parts taken from reference TRBV7-3 and TRBJ2-1, reads GAGVSQTPSNKVTEKGKYVELRCDPISGHTALYWYRQSLGQGPEFLIYFQGTGAADDSGLPNDRFFAVRPEGSVSTLKIQRTERGDSAVYLCASSPGAGSINEQFFGPGTRLTVL.

The chain recombines TRBV6-1 with TRBJ1-2; no clear D. Trimming cost V 2 bases and J 5 bases, with 9 bases left between them. The CDR3 loop spans 13 amino acids. The germline V gene encodes CDR1 MNHNS and CDR2 SASEGT. CDR3 in DNA: TGTGCCAGCAGTGAACCCCTTAGGTATGGCTACACCTTC. Amino acids: CASSEPLRYGYTF.

This clone was found many times. V and J are TRBV29-1 and TRBJ1-2; no definite D call. Germline V gene lookup returns CDR1 SQVTM and CDR2 ANQGSEA. Trimming shortened V by 4 bases and J by 4 bases, and 4 bases separated the two germline ends. This CDR3 contains 10 residues. CDR3 sequence: CSVALYGYTF. The CDR3 nucleotides are TGCAGCGTTGCTCTCTATGGCTACACCTTC.

This clone was detected only once. This chain joins TRBV2 and TRBJ1-1; D remains ambiguous. Deletions cut 2 bases from V and 2 bases from J, with 6 bases between. CDR1 is SNHLY, CDR2 FYNNEI, per germline. The CDR3 has 13 residues. The CDR3 nucleotides read TGTGCCAGCAGTGAAAACACCAACACTGAAGCTTTCTTT. This translates into CASSENTNTEAFF.

V usage is TRBV18 and J usage is TRBJ2-3, with D possibly being TRBD2 (5 bases). Germline V gene sequence: CDR1 KGHSH, CDR2 LQKENI. V gave up 3 bases and J gave up 1 base, with 8 bases separating them. The CDR3 sequence is 14 residues long. CDR3 amino acids: CASSPGVGTDTQYF. The DNA of the CDR3 is TGTGCCAGCTCACCCGGGGTCGGCACAGATACGCAGTATTTT.

The J gene is TRBJ1-2, the V gene TRBV2; 7 bases fit TRBD1. The V and J ends lost 6 bases and 5 bases, in that order; junction bases with no gene match: 15. This CDR3 has 16 amino acids. Looked up from germline, CDR1 is SNHLY and CDR2 is FYNNEI. CDR3 region: CASRDRQRTGKYGYTF. Here the CDR3 DNA reads TGTGCCAGCAGAGACCGACAAAGGACAGGCAAATATGGCTACACCTTC. Full variable domain (outside the CDR3, taken from reference TRBV2 and TRBJ1-2): EPEVTQTPSHQVTQMGQEVILRCVPISNHLYFYWYRQILGQKVEFLVSFYNNEISEKSEIFDDQFSVERPDGSNFTLKIRSTKLEDSAMYFCASRDRQRTGKYGYTFGSGTRLTVV.